Sequencing of this T cell receptor beta chain was carried out in a study of human T cells and chemical hapten exposure. Looking at the study overall: Patients, chiefly female, had alopecia areata, totalis or universalis.

With respect to this clonotype: Its antigen is currently unknown.

This sample's time point: patch test 1, 2 weeks after DPC sensitization. As for treatment: therapeutic diphenylcyclopropenone sensitization with weekly scalp DPC. Regarding the study as a whole: Donors in the study had alopecia, meaning their immune response may differ from healthy people's.

V lost 1 base to trimming and J lost 7 bases, with 11 bases between them. The CDR3 runs to 14 residues. CDR1 ENHRY and CDR2 SYGVKD come from the germline V gene. In TCRdb, the RACE reads were re-called with MiXCR into one record per CDR3 protein. Of 95,000 to 150,000 distinct CDR3 sequences listed, roughly 13% are singletons. This chain uses TRBV10-3 with TRBJ2-1; D not resolved. Sample: whole blood, taken in connection with sensitization to the hapten diphenylcyclopropenone (DPC). This clonotype originated in a man aged 18 to 35 with alopecia areata. Some clones in this sample may be carry-over from other donors' samples. The CDR3 DNA is TGTGCCATCAGTGAGTGGCGCGCCACTAATGAGCAGTTCTTC. The encoded protein is CAISEWRATNEQFF.